These 9 T cell receptor beta chains were all obtained from the same sample, sequenced in a study of Ad26.COV2.S vaccination and SARS-CoV-2 variants. Some clones are missing from TCRdb's copy, which holds only in-frame ones; the method was immunoSEQ multiplex PCR. The profile covers around 340,000 clones, with roughly 90% appearing a single time and around a tenth taken by the ten largest. Noted treatment: some 20 received Ad26.COV2.S at low or high dose, single or two shots; about 5 received placebo; per-sample allocation not given. Sampling happened 63 days after the first vaccine or placebo injection. This specimen was peripheral blood, taken in a trial of Ad26.COV2.S vaccine versus placebo. The receptors come from a person between 18 and 65 years old who received the Ad26.COV2.S COVID-19 vaccine or a placebo.

V gene TRBV28 combines with J gene TRBJ2-5; D is undetermined. The CDR3 has 15 residues. In germline, CDR1 is MDHEN, CDR2 SYDVKM. Trimming cost V 2 bases and J 0 bases, with 10 bases left between them. For the CDR3, the DNA is TGTGCCAGCAGTTTAGGGTCCCTCTACCAAGAGACCCAGTACTTC. This sequence encodes CASSLGSLYQETQYF. The complete variable domain, with remaining parts taken from reference TRBV28 and TRBJ2-5, reads DVKVTQSSRYLVKRTGEKVFLECVQDMDHENMFWYRQDPGLGLRLIYFSYDVKMKEKGDIPEGYSVSREKKERFSLILESASTNQTSMYLCASSLGSLYQETQYFGPGTRLLVL.

The chain uses TRBV19 and TRBJ2-1; D is unresolved. Between the trimmed V and J ends, which lost 6 bases and 3 bases, there was a span of 21 bases. The length of the CDR3 is 17 residues. Germline CDR1 is LNHDA and CDR2 is SQIVND (reference sequence). The CDR3 sequence: CASSTARSPPFYNEQFF. The DNA for the CDR3 is TGTGCCAGTAGCACGGCCCGCAGTCCTCCGTTCTACAATGAGCAGTTCTTC.

The V gene is TRBV3-1 (or the pseudogene TRBV3-2), the J gene TRBJ1-4; D uncertain. Germline lookup yields CDR1 LGHDT and CDR2 YNNKEL (reference sequence). The CDR3 extends over 14 amino acids. V was clipped by 0 bases and J by 8 bases, with 10 bases between them. The DNA of the CDR3 is TGTGCCAGCAGCCAAGAAACGTTAAGGGAAAAACTGTTTTTT. Translated, it gives CASSQETLREKLFF.

The V call is TRBV27, the J call TRBJ1-5; unclear D gene. V was cut by 4 bases and J by 1 base, with 11 bases left in between. Per germline, CDR1 MNHEY and CDR2 SMNVEV (reference sequence). The length of the CDR3 is 15 residues. This chain's CDR3 is CASSSRARSNQPQHF. In DNA form, the CDR3 reads TGTGCCAGCAGTTCCCGGGCGAGGAGCAATCAGCCCCAGCATTTT.

The chain employs TRBV15 and TRBJ2-7; TRBD2 aligns across 9 bases. The CDR3 has 17 amino acids. V shed 3 bases and J 0 bases; nucleotides not matched to a gene: 9. CDR1 LNHNV and CDR2 YYDKDF come from the germline V gene (reference sequence). CDR3 residues: CATSSTSGHRSSYEQYF. The CDR3 nucleotides read TGTGCCACCAGCAGCACTAGCGGGCATAGGAGCTCCTACGAGCAGTACTTC.

The V call is TRBV10-1, the J call TRBJ2-3; TRBD2 agrees at 13 bases. CDR3 size: 14 residues. Germline V gives CDR1 WNHNN, CDR2 SYGVQD (reference sequence). With 6 bases clipped from V and 9 bases from J, the junction kept 6 bases outside the gene matches. Here the CDR3 reads CASRSSTSGGTQYF. CDR3 coding DNA: TGCGCCAGCAGGTCCTCGACTAGCGGGGGGACGCAGTATTTT.

This chain uses TRBV14 with TRBJ2-7, with 8 bases identical to TRBD1. From germline, CDR1 is SGHDN and CDR2 FVKESK. The J segment lost 5 bases and the V segment lost 5 bases, leaving 8 bases of the junction unmatched. The CDR3 length is 14 residues. CDR3 amino acids: CASSARQGANEQYF. CDR3 sequence (DNA): TGTGCCAGCAGCGCTAGGCAGGGGGCCAACGAGCAGTACTTC. The full variable domain, completed using reference TRBV14 and TRBJ2-7, is EAGVTQFPSHSVIEKGQTVTLRCDPISGHDNLYWYRRVMGKEIKFLLHFVKESKQDESGMPNNRFLAERTGGTYSTLKVQPAELEDSGVYFCASSARQGANEQYFGPGTRLTVT.

This sequence joins TRBV5-4 and TRBJ1-2; no reliable D call. With 4 bases removed from V and 4 bases from J, the gap between germline ends came to 17 bases. The CDR3 extends over 15 amino acids. From germline, CDR1 is SGHNT and CDR2 YYREEE (reference sequence). This chain's CDR3 is CASSPVGSRFYGYTF. The DNA of the CDR3 is TGTGCCAGCAGCCCCGTGGGGAGCAGATTCTATGGCTACACCTTC.

The count of this clone is one. The chain is built from TRBV6-2 or TRBV6-3 and TRBJ2-7; D possibly matches TRBD1 or TRBD2 (5 bases each). From germline, CDR1 is MNHEY and CDR2 SVGEGT. CDR3 length: 15 residues. Trimming stripped 1 base from V and 1 base from J, with 11 bases between. This chain's CDR3 is CASSYFRGPSYEQYF. The CDR3 nucleotides are TGTGCCAGCAGTTACTTCCGGGGCCCTTCCTACGAGCAGTACTTC.